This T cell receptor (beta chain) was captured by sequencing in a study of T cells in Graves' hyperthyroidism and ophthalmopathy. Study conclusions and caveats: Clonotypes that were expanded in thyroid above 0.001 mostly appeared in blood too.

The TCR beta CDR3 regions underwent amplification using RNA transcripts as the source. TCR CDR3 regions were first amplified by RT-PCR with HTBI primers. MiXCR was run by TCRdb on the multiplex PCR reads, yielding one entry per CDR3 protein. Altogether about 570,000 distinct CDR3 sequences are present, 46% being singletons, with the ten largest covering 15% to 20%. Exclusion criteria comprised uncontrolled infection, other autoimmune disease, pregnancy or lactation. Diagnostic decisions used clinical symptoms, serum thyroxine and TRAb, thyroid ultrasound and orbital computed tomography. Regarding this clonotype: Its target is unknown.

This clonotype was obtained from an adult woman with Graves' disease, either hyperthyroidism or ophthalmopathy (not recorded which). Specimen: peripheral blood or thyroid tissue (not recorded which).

CDR3 amino acids: CASSQILNSPLHF. The CDR3 bases are TGTGCCAGCAGCCAAATACTGAATTCACCCCTCCACTTT. The chain carries TRBV14 and TRBJ1-6; no clear D. CDR3 length: 13 residues. Per germline, CDR1 SGHDN and CDR2 FVKESK. Trimming removed 2 bases from V and 7 bases from J, with 6 bases in between.